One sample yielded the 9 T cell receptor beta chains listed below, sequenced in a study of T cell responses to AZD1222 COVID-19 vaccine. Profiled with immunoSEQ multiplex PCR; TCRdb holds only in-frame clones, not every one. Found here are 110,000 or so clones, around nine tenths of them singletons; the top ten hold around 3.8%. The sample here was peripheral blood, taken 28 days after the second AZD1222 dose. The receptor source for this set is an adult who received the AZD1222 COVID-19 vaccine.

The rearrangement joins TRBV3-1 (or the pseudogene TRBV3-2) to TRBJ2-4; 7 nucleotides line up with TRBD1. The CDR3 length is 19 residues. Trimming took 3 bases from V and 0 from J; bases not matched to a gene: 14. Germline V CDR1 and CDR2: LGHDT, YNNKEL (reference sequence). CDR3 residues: CASSHISTGPILAKNIQYF. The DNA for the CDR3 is TGTGCCAGCAGCCATATTTCGACAGGGCCGATACTAGCCAAAAACATTCAGTACTTC.

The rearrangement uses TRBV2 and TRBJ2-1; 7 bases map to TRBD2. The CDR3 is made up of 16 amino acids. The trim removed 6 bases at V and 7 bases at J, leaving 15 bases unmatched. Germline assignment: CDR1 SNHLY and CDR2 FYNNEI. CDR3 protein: CASRGRDLIMGNEQFF. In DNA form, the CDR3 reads TGTGCCAGCAGGGGGAGGGACTTAATTATGGGTAATGAGCAGTTCTTC.

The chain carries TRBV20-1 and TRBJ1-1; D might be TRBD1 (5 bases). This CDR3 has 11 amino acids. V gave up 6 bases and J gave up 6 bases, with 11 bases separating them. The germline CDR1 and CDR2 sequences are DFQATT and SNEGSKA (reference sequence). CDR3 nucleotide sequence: TGCAGTGCCAGCCGGGGGGCTGAAGCTTTCTTT. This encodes CSASRGAEAFF.

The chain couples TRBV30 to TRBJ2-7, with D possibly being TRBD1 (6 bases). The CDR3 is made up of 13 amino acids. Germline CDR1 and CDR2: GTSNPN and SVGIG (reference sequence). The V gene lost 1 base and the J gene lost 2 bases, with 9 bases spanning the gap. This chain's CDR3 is CAWSADRTYEQYF. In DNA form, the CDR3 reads TGTGCCTGGAGTGCTGACAGGACCTACGAGCAGTACTTC. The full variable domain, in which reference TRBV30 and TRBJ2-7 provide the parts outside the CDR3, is SQTIHQWPATLVQPVGSPLSLECTVEGTSNPNLYWYRQAAGRGLQLLFYSVGIGQISSEVPQNLSASRPQDRQFILSSKKLLLSDSGFYLCAWSADRTYEQYFGPGTRLTVT.

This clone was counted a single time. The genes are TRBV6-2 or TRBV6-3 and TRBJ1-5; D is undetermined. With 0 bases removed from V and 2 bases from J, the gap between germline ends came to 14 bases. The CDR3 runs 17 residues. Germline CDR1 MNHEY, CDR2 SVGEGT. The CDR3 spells CASSYSGFGLRNQPQHF. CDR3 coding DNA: TGTGCCAGCAGTTACTCGGGATTCGGGCTCCGCAATCAGCCCCAGCATTTT.

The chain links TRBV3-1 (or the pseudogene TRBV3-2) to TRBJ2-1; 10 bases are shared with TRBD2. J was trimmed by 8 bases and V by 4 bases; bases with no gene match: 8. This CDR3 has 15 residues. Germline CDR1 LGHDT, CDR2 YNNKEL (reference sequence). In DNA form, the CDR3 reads TGTGCCAGCAGCCCGGGAAGCGGGGGGGCCTATGAGCAGTTCTTC. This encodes CASSPGSGGAYEQFF.

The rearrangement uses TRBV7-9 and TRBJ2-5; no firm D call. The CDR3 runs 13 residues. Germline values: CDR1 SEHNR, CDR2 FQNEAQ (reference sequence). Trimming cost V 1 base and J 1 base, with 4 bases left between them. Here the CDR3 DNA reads TGTGCCAGCAGCTTAGGCACCCAAGAGACCCAGTACTTC. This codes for CASSLGTQETQYF.

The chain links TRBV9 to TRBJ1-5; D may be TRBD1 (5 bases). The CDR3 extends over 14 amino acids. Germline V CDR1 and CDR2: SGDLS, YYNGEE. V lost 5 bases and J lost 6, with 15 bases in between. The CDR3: CASSGGQGVQPQHF. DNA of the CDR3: TGTGCCAGCAGTGGAGGGCAGGGAGTTCAGCCCCAGCATTTT.

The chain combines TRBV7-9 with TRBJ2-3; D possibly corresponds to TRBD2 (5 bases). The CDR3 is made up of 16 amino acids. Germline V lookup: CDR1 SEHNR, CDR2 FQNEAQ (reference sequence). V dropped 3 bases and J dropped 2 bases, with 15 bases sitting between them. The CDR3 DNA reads TGTGCCAGCAGCTTTTACCTGTCACGGGACACAGATACGCAGTATTTT. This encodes CASSFYLSRDTDTQYF.